A single sample gave rise to the 25 T cell receptor beta chains below, sequenced in a study of blood T cell repertoires in COVID-19. Profiled with immunoSEQ multiplex PCR; TCRdb holds only in-frame clones, not every one. Among 120,000 or so clones listed, approximately 81% were seen once. Sequenced input: peripheral blood. These receptors came from a woman between 45 and 60 years old with acute or convalescent COVID-19.

The rearrangement links TRBV6-5 to TRBJ2-7; a possible D gene is TRBD2 (7 bases). Trimming left V 3 bases short and J 3 bases short, with 15 bases between. CDR3 length: 15 residues. Per germline, CDR1 MNHEY and CDR2 SVGAGI. The CDR3 bases are TGTGCCAGCAGTTATGGTGGGGGGGCCTTCTACGAGCAGTACTTC. Protein product: CASSYGGGAFYEQYF.

V is TRBV6-5 and J is TRBJ1-5, with a weak D call TRBD1 (5 bases). From germline, CDR1 is MNHEY and CDR2 SVGAGI. V was pared by 7 bases and J by 4 bases, with 11 bases between. The CDR3 consists of 13 residues. The CDR3 region has the DNA TGTGCCAGCATACAGGTAGGGAATCAGCCCCAGCATTTT. Translated: CASIQVGNQPQHF.

This chain joins TRBV6-6 and TRBJ2-3; 10 bases line up with TRBD1. The CDR3 spans 16 residues. V lost 10 bases to trimming and J lost 6 bases; unmatched junction nucleotides: 16. The V gene's germline CDR1 is MNHNY and CDR2 SVGAGI (reference sequence). The CDR3 coding sequence is TGTGCCACCCGGCACAGGGGACAGGGGTTGTCGGATACGCAGTATTTT. It yields the protein CATRHRGQGLSDTQYF.

The CDR3 nucleotides read TGTGCCAGCAGTTTAGGAGGACGAAAACTGTTTTTT. This sequence encodes CASSLGGRKLFF. The V gene is TRBV28, the J gene TRBJ1-4; D gene unclear. The CDR3 runs to 12 residues. The germline V gene has CDR1 MDHEN and CDR2 SYDVKM. V lost 2 bases and J 10 bases, leaving 8 bases between the germline ends.

The rearrangement links TRBV3-1 (or the pseudogene TRBV3-2) to TRBJ1-4; tentatively, D is TRBD1 (6 bases). V was trimmed by 2 bases and J by 6 bases, leaving 7 bases between them. Germline-derived CDR1 and CDR2 are LGHDT and YNNKEL (reference sequence). This CDR3 comprises 13 residues. CDR3: CASSQQGYEKLFF. CDR3 nucleotide sequence: TGTGCCAGCAGCCAACAGGGGTATGAAAAACTGTTTTTT.

The chain links TRBV10-3 to TRBJ1-2, with 8 bases matching TRBD1. The CDR3 contains 15 residues. Germline V gene lookup returns CDR1 ENHRY and CDR2 SYGVKD. The J segment lost 5 bases and the V segment lost 6 bases, leaving 11 bases of the junction unmatched. CDR3 sequence: CAISRTGSDRYGYTF. The CDR3, as DNA: TGTGCCATCAGCAGGACAGGGAGCGATCGTTATGGCTACACCTTC.

The rearrangement uses TRBV2 and TRBJ1-5, with TRBD1 matching 7 bases. Germline V CDR1 and CDR2: SNHLY, FYNNEI. The junction had 12 bases not matched to a gene; V was cut back by 6 bases and J by 10 bases. The CDR3 loop spans 14 amino acids. As DNA, the CDR3 is TGTGCCAGCAGCCTGGACAGGCGGCCAGAACCCCAGCATTTT. Amino acid sequence: CASSLDRRPEPQHF.

This chain connects TRBV4-1 to TRBJ2-7, with TRBD2 as a possible D gene (5 bases). CDR3 size: 15 residues. Trimming removed 2 bases at V and 2 bases at J, with 13 bases between. Germline CDR1 is MGHRA and CDR2 is YSYEKL. CDR3 residues: CASSQLDSGTYEQYF. The CDR3 nucleotides are TGCGCCAGCAGCCAATTAGACTCGGGAACCTACGAGCAGTACTTC.

The chain joins TRBV18 to TRBJ1-3; D possibly corresponds to TRBD1 (5 bases). CDR1 is KGHSH and CDR2 is LQKENI in the germline V gene. This CDR3 has 16 residues. V was clipped by 6 bases and J by 1 base, with 16 bases between them. The CDR3 is CASSISTGGSGNTIYF. The CDR3 coding sequence is TGTGCCAGCTCTATTTCAACGGGGGGATCTGGAAACACCATATATTTT.

The rearrangement uses TRBV12-5 and TRBJ1-2, with a tentative D call TRBD1 (5 bases). V lost 0 bases, J lost 0 bases, and 8 bases lay in between. Germline-derived CDR1 and CDR2 are LGHNT and FRNRAP. The CDR3 is 15 amino acids. The CDR3 DNA is TGTGCTAGTGGTTTGGTACAGGCTGCTAACTATGGCTACACCTTC. This sequence encodes CASGLVQAANYGYTF.

The CDR3 nucleotides read TGTGCCAGCAGCCAGGCACAGGGAACTGAAGCTTTCTTT. Protein product: CASSQAQGTEAFF. This chain uses TRBV3-1 (or the pseudogene TRBV3-2) with TRBJ1-1; possible D gene TRBD1, 6 bases. Germline V gives CDR1 LGHDT, CDR2 YNNKEL (reference sequence). V lost 3 bases to trimming and J lost 5 bases, with 10 bases between them. This CDR3 comprises 13 residues.

This clone was observed a few times. The V and J genes are TRBV19 and TRBJ2-7, with 7 bases identical to TRBD2. The CDR3 spans 13 residues. The V gene end was trimmed by 6 bases and the J gene end by 2 bases; junction bases not matched to a gene: 4. Germline CDR1 reads LNHDA; CDR2 reads SQIVND (reference sequence). In nucleotides, the CDR3 is TGTGCCAGTAGCGGGAGGAATACCTACGAGCAGTACTTC. Protein: CASSGRNTYEQYF.

The rearrangement uses TRBV6-2 or TRBV6-3 and TRBJ1-1, with D hard to call. The length of the CDR3 is 14 residues. Germline V lookup: CDR1 MNHEY, CDR2 SVGEGT. The V and J ends lost 5 bases and 5 bases respectively, with 15 bases between them. CDR3 sequence reads: CASSRPRVWTEAFF. For the CDR3, the DNA is TGTGCCAGCAGTCGTCCGAGGGTTTGGACTGAAGCTTTCTTT.

The chain has TRBV6-6 and TRBJ2-1; a possible D gene is TRBD1 (5 bases). The CDR3 is 13 residues long. The V end lost 6 bases, the J end lost 6 bases, and 12 bases lay between the germline ends. Looked up from germline, CDR1 is MNHNY and CDR2 is SVGAGI (reference sequence). CDR3 nucleotides: TGTGCCAGCAGCCCTGGACATAGCAATGAGCAGTTCTTC. Protein: CASSPGHSNEQFF.

This clone is labeled medium-sized. The V and J genes are TRBV4-2 and TRBJ1-2; 7 bases are shared with TRBD1. Germline trimming cut 3 bases from V and 2 bases from J; bases unmatched to any gene: 12. The germline CDR1 and CDR2 sequences are LGHNA and YNFKEQ. The CDR3 totals 17 residues. The CDR3 region is CASSQSNRDSQNYGYTF. CDR3 DNA sequence: TGTGCCAGCAGCCAGAGCAACCGGGACAGCCAAAACTATGGCTACACCTTC.

This clone was observed a few times. The chain has TRBV9 and TRBJ1-1; D is uncertain. Germline CDR1 and CDR2: SGDLS and YYNGEE. V was shortened by 4 bases and J by 1 base, with 11 bases between the two germline ends. The length of the CDR3 is 14 residues. CDR3 region: CASSPGLGNTEAFF. The CDR3 coding sequence is TGTGCCAGCAGCCCAGGTCTCGGGAACACTGAAGCTTTCTTT. Complete variable domain (other parts from reference TRBV9 and TRBJ1-1): DSGVTQTPKHLITATGQRVTLRCSPRSGDLSVYWYQQSLDQGLQFLIQYYNGEERAKGNILERFSAQQFPDLHSELNLSSLELGDSALYFCASSPGLGNTEAFFGQGTRLTVV.

J is TRBJ2-1 and V is TRBV18, with TRBD2 matching 9 bases. The trim removed 6 bases at V and 0 bases at J, leaving 15 bases unmatched. CDR1 is KGHSH and CDR2 is LQKENI in the germline V gene. The CDR3 runs 19 residues. The CDR3 DNA is TGTGCCAGCTCCCGATGGAAAGCGGGGGGCCATAGCTCCTACAATGAGCAGTTCTTC. Encoded protein: CASSRWKAGGHSSYNEQFF.

V usage is TRBV2 and J usage is TRBJ2-5; D uncertain. V lost 3 bases and J lost 0, with 8 bases in between. The CDR3 length is 14 residues. The germline CDR1 and CDR2 sequences are SNHLY and FYNNEI. Here the CDR3 reads CASSDQQYQETQYF. The DNA for the CDR3 is TGTGCCAGCAGTGATCAACAGTACCAAGAGACCCAGTACTTC.

The sample holds one count of this clone. The chain recombines TRBV6-1 with TRBJ1-1; D remains ambiguous. V was trimmed by 1 base and J by 3 bases, leaving 9 bases between them. The CDR3 loop spans 14 amino acids. Per germline, CDR1 MNHNS and CDR2 SASEGT. CDR3 sequence (DNA): TGTGCCAGCAGTGAAGTAGAGGGATACACTGAAGCTTTCTTT. The encoded protein is CASSEVEGYTEAFF.

The chain employs TRBV6-5 and TRBJ2-1; D may be TRBD1 (5 bases). This CDR3 is 15 amino acids long. Germline V gene data show CDR1 as MNHEY and CDR2 as SVGAGI. V lost 8 bases and J lost 5, with 19 bases in between. CDR3 protein: CASRRSLGRDNEQFF. The CDR3 DNA reads TGTGCCAGCCGTAGGAGCTTGGGCAGGGACAATGAGCAGTTCTTC.

The CDR3 loop reads CASSPGQGKETQYF. Written as DNA, the CDR3 is TGTGCCAGCAGCCCCGGACAGGGGAAAGAGACCCAGTACTTC. The genes are TRBV7-9 and TRBJ2-5; 9 nucleotides agree with TRBD1. This CDR3 comprises 14 residues. With V trimmed by 5 bases and J by 3 bases, 4 bases remained unmatched. Germline lookup yields CDR1 SEHNR and CDR2 FQNEAQ (reference sequence).

This clone was detected ten times or more. V and J are TRBV3-1 (or the pseudogene TRBV3-2) and TRBJ1-2; 7 bases fit TRBD1. The germline V gene encodes CDR1 LGHDT and CDR2 YNNKEL (reference sequence). V shed 6 bases, J shed 8 bases, and the junction held 9 bases outside the gene matches. This CDR3 region has 13 residues. The CDR3 DNA sequence: TGTGCCAGCAGTCCCGACAGGGCGGCGGGCTACACCTTC. Translating it yields CASSPDRAAGYTF.

The chain is built from TRBV10-2 and TRBJ2-4; TRBD1 matches at 7 bases. Unmatched junction bases numbered 10, after V lost 5 bases and J lost 0 bases. CDR1 is WSHSY and CDR2 is SAAADI in the germline V gene. This CDR3 is built from 17 residues. The CDR3 DNA follows: TGCGCCAGCAGTACGACAGGGACGGCGATAGCCAAAAACATTCAGTACTTC. Protein: CASSTTGTAIAKNIQYF.

The CDR3 nucleotides read TGCAGTGCTTACAGGAACTATGGCTACACCTTC. Amino acid sequence: CSAYRNYGYTF. This chain joins TRBV20-1 and TRBJ1-2, with D possibly TRBD1 on 5 matching bases. Germline V gene data show CDR1 as DFQATT and CDR2 as SNEGSKA (reference sequence). The CDR3 consists of 11 residues. Trimming pared 5 bases from V and 2 bases from J, leaving 6 bases between.

V gene TRBV9 combines with J gene TRBJ2-1, with TRBD2 identical over 10 bases. The CDR3 has 15 residues. In germline, CDR1 is SGDLS, CDR2 YYNGEE. The trim removed 6 bases at V and 13 bases at J, leaving 16 bases unmatched. In DNA form, the CDR3 reads TGTGCCAGCACCCGCGGATTAGGTGTAGCGGGGGGCCAGTTCTTC. Translated, it gives CASTRGLGVAGGQFF.